This T cell receptor beta chain came from a study of blood T cell repertoires in COVID-19. The overall study: Whether acute or convalescent, the COVID-19 samples came from the United States, Italy and Spain. Sample material is recorded as cDNA or gDNA derived from T cells, B-cell-depleted T cells, or PBMCs.

The V gene lost 4 bases and the J gene lost 2 bases, with 17 bases spanning the gap. The CDR3 loop spans 16 amino acids. CDR1 is SGHAT, CDR2 FQNNGV, per germline. In the authors' workflow: Counts of nucleated cells, estimated from reference gene primer amplification, were obtained. Sequencing used immunoSEQ multiplex PCR; TCRdb keeps in-frame clones, though not all of them. V and J calls plus clone size are reproduced from that table; the DNA served to infer D and trimming. The data show approximately 250,000 clones, roughly 86% seen once. V and J are TRBV11-2 and TRBJ1-1, with D uncertain. The clonotype comes from an older woman with COVID-19, enrolled during active disease. The sequencing input was peripheral blood. CDR3 nucleotide sequence: TGTGCCAGCAGCTGGTTTCCCGGAGCTCGTAACACTGAAGCTTTCTTT. It yields the protein CASSWFPGARNTEAFF.